This T cell receptor (beta chain) is drawn from a study of blood T cell repertoires in COVID-19. Clones were read by immunoSEQ multiplex PCR, and TCRdb kept only the in-frame ones, dropping some. Altogether a few hundred thousand clones are present, about 89% being singletons, with the ten largest covering about 2.1%. V gave up 3 bases and J gave up 4 bases; unmatched junction bases: 7. Germline loops: CDR1 LNHDA, CDR2 SQIVND (reference sequence). The length of the CDR3 is 16 residues. This sequence was found in a woman between 45 and 60 years old with acute or convalescent COVID-19. The chain carries TRBV19 and TRBJ1-5, with TRBD1 matching 9 bases. The material sequenced was peripheral blood. Here the CDR3 reads CASSISGTGWNQPQHF. The CDR3 DNA follows: TGTGCCAGTAGTATCAGTGGGACAGGGTGGAATCAGCCCCAGCATTTT.